What follows is one T cell receptor beta chain and its context. Treatment denoted: preoperative locoregional IRX-2 cytokine immunotherapy. Method: immunoSEQ multiplex PCR; TCRdb's copy keeps in-frame clones and lacks some. The data show roughly 25,000 clones, roughly 96% seen once. The CDR3 extends over 15 amino acids. Trimming removed 0 bases from V and 4 bases from J, with 10 bases in between. The V gene's germline CDR1 is KGHSY and CDR2 FQNENV. This sample is part of a study of preoperative IRX-2 immunotherapy in early breast cancer. The chain uses TRBV16 and TRBJ1-5; no reliable D call. The sequencing here drew on tumor tissue, taken after IRX-2 immunotherapy. The TCR comes from a human donor with breast cancer. The CDR3 here is CASSQSGKGNQPQHF. Here the CDR3 DNA reads TGTGCCAGCAGCCAATCGGGGAAGGGAAATCAGCCCCAGCATTTT.